Below are 23 T cell receptor beta chains sequenced from a single sample in a study of T cells expressing NK-cell markers. Each CDR3 protein gets one entry in TCRdb, which reprocessed the 5' RACE reads and gives no DNA. This table lists some 440,000 distinct CDR3 sequences. The sample comprised blood T cells: a sorted CD56 or NKG2C T cell subset, CD4+ or CD8+ T cells, or bulk PBMC T cells (not recorded which). All receptors derive from a woman aged 50 to 60 in good health.

This rearrangement joins TRBV2 to TRBJ2-3. This CDR3 has 15 residues. Germline lookup yields CDR1 SNHLY and CDR2 FYNNEI. CDR3 protein: CASSGSGSAADTQYF.

The chain carries TRBV4-1 and TRBJ2-5; as DNA is missing, the TRBD2 call by TCRdb cannot be tested. The CDR3 is made up of 20 amino acids. From germline, CDR1 is MGHRA and CDR2 YSYEKL. The CDR3 sequence: CASSQAKESGTSGLQETQYF.

This chain connects TRBV7-2 to TRBJ2-5; the D gene TCRdb calls, TRBD1, cannot be checked with no DNA. This CDR3 has 16 residues. Germline values: CDR1 SGHTA, CDR2 FQGNSA. CDR3 region: CASSYGHRRAQETQYF.

The rearrangement joins TRBV5-1 to TRBJ2-1. CDR1 is SGHRS, CDR2 YFSETQ, per germline. CDR3 length: 13 residues. CDR3 protein: CASRESSFDEQFF.

The V and J genes are TRBV12-3 or TRBV12-4 and TRBJ1-5. The CDR3 is 13 amino acids. CDR3 in amino acids: CASRRVGFQPQHF.

The chain combines TRBV5-1 with TRBJ2-2; lacking DNA, the TRBD2 call made by TCRdb goes unchecked. CDR3 length equals 15 residues. Germline values: CDR1 SGHRS, CDR2 YFSETQ. CDR3 sequence: CASSPIAGSTGELFF.

V is TRBV7-9 and J is TRBJ1-5; lacking DNA, the TRBD1 call made by TCRdb goes unchecked. This CDR3 contains 14 residues. From germline, CDR1 is SEHNR and CDR2 FQNEAQ (reference sequence). This chain's CDR3 is CASSYWTDNQPQHF.

The gene calls are TRBV7-8 and TRBJ2-7. This CDR3 has 13 residues. Germline CDR1 SGHVS, CDR2 FQNEAQ. This chain's CDR3 is CASSLGGIDEQYF.

V and J are TRBV21-1 and TRBJ1-2; TCRdb selects TRBD1, and the lack of DNA leaves this call unchecked. TRBV21-1 is classified as a pseudogene. The CDR3 has 14 residues. CDR3 region: CASSKNNRVCGYTF.

This chain connects TRBV29-1 to TRBJ2-7. This CDR3 is 13 amino acids long. Germline-derived CDR1 and CDR2 are SQVTM and ANQGSEA. This CDR3 reads CSVAYLDTYEQYF.

The rearrangement links TRBV7-3 to TRBJ2-3. The CDR3 runs 12 residues. CDR1 SGHTA and CDR2 FQGTGA come from the germline V gene. The CDR3 reads CASSLTVGEQYF.

The chain links TRBV20-1 to TRBJ2-3; the D gene TCRdb calls, TRBD2, cannot be checked with no DNA. CDR3 length: 17 amino acids. Germline V gene sequence: CDR1 DFQATT, CDR2 SNEGSKA (reference sequence). This CDR3 is CSASWGTSGRARDTQYF.

The gene calls are TRBV4-1 and TRBJ1-4; TCRdb outputs TRBD1, but without DNA this stays unchecked. The CDR3 is 15 amino acids. Looked up from germline, CDR1 is MGHRA and CDR2 is YSYEKL. The CDR3 sequence: CASSTYRGTNEKLFF.

The chain joins TRBV28 to TRBJ2-4; TCRdb reports TRBD2, a call that lacks DNA to check it against. In germline, CDR1 is MDHEN, CDR2 SYDVKM. The CDR3 runs to 13 residues. The CDR3 loop reads CASNLAGGNIQYF.

This chain links TRBV2 with TRBJ2-3; there is no DNA to check the TCRdb D call of TRBD2. CDR1 SNHLY and CDR2 FYNNEI come from the germline V gene. The CDR3 is 13 residues long. The CDR3: CASGGESTDTQYF.

J is TRBJ2-4 and V is TRBV6-6; lacking DNA, the TRBD1 call made by TCRdb goes unchecked. CDR1 and CDR2 from the germline V gene are MNHNY and SVGAGI (reference sequence). The CDR3 totals 14 residues. CDR3 sequence: CASGQGAAKNIQYF.

The chain combines TRBV11-2 with TRBJ2-2; TCRdb designates TRBD2, a call that cannot be tested without DNA. In germline, CDR1 is SGHAT, CDR2 FQNNGV. The CDR3 spans 16 residues. CDR3 sequence: CASSLQGGGRSGELFF.

J is TRBJ1-5 and V is TRBV12-3 or TRBV12-4. The CDR3 sequence is 13 residues long. The CDR3 spells CASRGSGNQPQHF.

V and J are TRBV5-1 and TRBJ2-3. The CDR3 runs to 16 residues. Germline CDR1 reads SGHRS; CDR2 reads YFSETQ. CDR3 sequence: CASSLEEQRGTDTQYF.

This chain connects TRBV6-2 or TRBV6-3 to TRBJ2-3; lacking DNA, the TRBD1 call made by TCRdb goes unchecked. CDR3 length: 12 residues. Germline V gives CDR1 MNHEY, CDR2 SVGEGT. The CDR3 spells CASSYQGLTQYF.

The chain employs TRBV2 and TRBJ1-1; TCRdb gives TRBD1 as the D gene, but with no DNA this cannot be confirmed. The CDR3 sequence is 11 residues long. Germline V CDR1 and CDR2: SNHLY, FYNNEI. CDR3 loop: CASNRQGQAFF.

The J gene is TRBJ2-5, the V gene TRBV7-7. Germline V gives CDR1 SSHAT, CDR2 FNYEAQ (reference sequence). CDR3 size: 13 residues. The CDR3 here is CASSVDYQETQYF.

The CDR3 reads CASSQSGTSLSNQPQHF. The chain recombines TRBV5-5 with TRBJ1-5. This CDR3 region has 17 residues. Per germline, CDR1 SGHKS and CDR2 YYEKEE (reference sequence).